Below are 10 T cell receptor beta chains sequenced from a single sample in a study of blood T cells in healthy people across ages. Next came a second PCR, run for about 6 to 12 cycles, which used a sample-barcoded 5' primer along with a J-beta primer mix. TCRdb itself ran the 5' RACE reads through MiXCR, one entry per CDR3 protein. This repertoire shows 730,000 or so distinct CDR3 sequences, around 38% found once; its top ten account for 30%. Sequences were obtained from blood. Receptors were obtained from a man aged 80 or over in good health.

The chain is built from TRBV7-2 and TRBJ2-5, with 8 bases aligning to TRBD2. The CDR3 has 15 residues. In germline, CDR1 is SGHTA, CDR2 FQGNSA. The junction had 6 bases not matched to a gene; V was cut back by 4 bases and J by 2 bases. The CDR3 region is CASSSGRGGQETQYF. DNA of the CDR3: TGTGCCAGCAGCTCCGGCCGGGGGGGTCAAGAGACCCAGTACTTC.

Worth noting for this clonotype: At one end the junction does not follow the germline gene, possibly because of a read error. In DNA, the CDR3 is TGTGCCAGCAGTGTAGTAGCCGGGGTCAACGTCCTGACTTTC. Translation gives CASSVVAGVNVLTF. V gene TRBV28 combines with J gene TRBJ2-6, with a weak D call TRBD2 (5 bases). Per the germline V gene, CDR1 is MDHEN and CDR2 is SYDVKM. The length of the CDR3 is 14 residues. The variable domain in full, completed from reference TRBV28 and TRBJ2-6, reads DVKVTQSSRYLVKRTGEKVFLECVQDMDHENMFWYRQDPGLGLRLIYFSYDVKMKEKGDIPEGYSVSREKKERFSLILESASTNQTSMYLCASSVVAGVNVLTFGAGSRLTVL.

In its sample, this clonotype was seen a few times. The chain links TRBV7-2 to TRBJ1-6; tentatively, D is TRBD1 (6 bases). This CDR3 is 16 amino acids long. The ends were cut back, 2 bases at V and 3 bases at J, with 11 bases in the middle. The germline V gene encodes CDR1 SGHTA and CDR2 FQGNSA. The CDR3 DNA is TGTGCCAGCAGCTTACAAGGGGGAGACTATAATTCACCCCTCCACTTT. Translation: CASSLQGGDYNSPLHF. Full variable domain (outside the CDR3, taken from reference TRBV7-2 and TRBJ1-6): GAGVSQSPSNKVTEKGKDVELRCDPISGHTALYWYRQSLGQGLEFLIYFQGNSAPDKSGLPSDRFSAERTGGSVSTLTIQRTQQEDSAVYLCASSLQGGDYNSPLHFGNGTRLTVT.

The chain uses TRBV4-3 and TRBJ2-1; 9 nucleotides match TRBD2. Germline-derived CDR1 and CDR2 are LGHNA and YSLEER. The CDR3 loop spans 19 amino acids. V lost 5 bases to trimming and J lost 0 bases; unmatched junction nucleotides: 14. CDR3 bases: TGCGCCAGCAGCTTCCGGGTGCCTAGCGGGGTTAGCTCCTACAATGAGCAGTTCTTC. This translates into CASSFRVPSGVSSYNEQFF.

This clonotype was counted between two and nine times. V usage is TRBV25-1 and J usage is TRBJ2-7; TRBD1 aligns across 7 bases. CDR1 MGHDK and CDR2 SYGVNS come from the germline V gene. The CDR3 contains 15 residues. V shed 5 bases and J 3 bases; nucleotides not matched to a gene: 10. CDR3 protein: CASSRSIDRVYEQYF. The CDR3 DNA sequence: TGTGCCAGCAGTCGGTCGATAGACAGGGTCTACGAGCAGTACTTC.

V and J are TRBV10-3 and TRBJ2-1, with D possibly being TRBD1 or TRBD2 (6 bases each). In germline, CDR1 is ENHRY, CDR2 SYGVKD. V was cut by 3 bases and J by 7 bases, with 13 bases left in between. The CDR3 runs 14 residues. The DNA for the CDR3 is TGTGCCATCAGTGACGGGGGCTCTCGAAATGAGCAGTTCTTC. Translated, it gives CAISDGGSRNEQFF.

The chain links TRBV14 to TRBJ1-1; the D gene is possibly TRBD1 (6 bases). V lost 3 bases, J lost 8 bases, and 16 bases lay in between. The CDR3 is made up of 14 amino acids. Germline-derived CDR1 and CDR2 are SGHDN and FVKESK. DNA for the CDR3: TGTGCCAGCAGCCAGTTAACTGCCGGGACAGAAGCTTTCTTT. Protein sequence: CASSQLTAGTEAFF.

V and J are TRBV11-2 and TRBJ2-7; 7 bases align to TRBD1. This CDR3 has 15 residues. After removal of 1 base from V and 5 bases from J, the junction contained 8 bases not matched to a gene. Germline V gene data show CDR1 as SGHAT and CDR2 as FQNNGV. CDR3 sequence (DNA): TGTGCCAGCAGCTTAGCCCATACAGGGGTCCACGAGCAGTACTTC. It encodes CASSLAHTGVHEQYF.

The chain has TRBV29-1 and TRBJ2-7, with 11 bases matching TRBD1. The CDR3 contains 15 residues. V gave up 6 bases and J gave up 3 bases; unmatched junction bases: 10. Per the germline V gene, CDR1 is SQVTM and CDR2 is ANQGSEA. CDR3 in amino acids: CSVSARDRGNYEQYF. The CDR3, as DNA: TGCAGCGTCTCCGCCCGGGACAGGGGGAACTACGAGCAGTACTTC.

The V call is TRBV10-3, the J call TRBJ2-1; D may be TRBD1 (5 bases). The germline gives CDR1 ENHRY, CDR2 SYGVKD. The CDR3 is made up of 12 amino acids. The V gene lost 10 bases and the J gene lost 3 bases, with 10 bases spanning the gap. CDR3: CASGHNYNEQFF. The CDR3 DNA reads TGTGCCAGTGGACACAACTACAATGAGCAGTTCTTC.